These 14 T cell receptor beta chains originate from one sample sequenced in a study of blood T cell repertoires in COVID-19 (dated by TCRdb to 2020 to 2021). The method behind the library was the immunoSEQ multiplex PCR assay. In its TCRdb copy, this immuneACCESS table keeps in-frame sequences only and misses some clones. Where compared with another copy, unresolved V genes explain less than half of these, and the others have no known cause. For this sample the table gives around 200,000 clones, of which roughly 80% were detected only once. The ten top clones hold about 2.7% of the sample. Sequencing input: peripheral blood. These TCRs come from a human donor with acute or convalescent COVID-19. The donor label of this sample is uncertain.

The chain is built from TRBV7-2 and TRBJ2-7, with a weak D call TRBD1 (6 bases). The length of the CDR3 is 16 residues. V was clipped by 1 base and J by 5 bases, with 18 bases between them. Per the germline V gene, CDR1 is SGHTA and CDR2 is FQGNSA. The CDR3 reads CASSLGGQLVRDEQYF. In DNA form, the CDR3 reads TGTGCCAGCAGCTTAGGGGGGCAGTTGGTCCGGGACGAGCAGTACTTC.

This sequence joins TRBV19 and TRBJ2-1; perhaps TRBD2 as D (6 bases). Germline CDR1 is LNHDA and CDR2 is SQIVND (reference sequence). CDR3 length equals 14 residues. V was clipped by 7 bases and J by 7 bases, with 17 bases between them. CDR3 sequence reads: CASTPGLGRNEQFF. CDR3 nucleotides: TGTGCCAGTACCCCGGGACTCGGTCGGAATGAGCAGTTCTTC.

This clone appeared once. The chain combines TRBV5-6 with TRBJ2-3, with 7 bases that match TRBD2. Germline CDR1 SGHDT, CDR2 YYEEEE. The CDR3 consists of 16 residues. V was pared by 1 base and J by 0 bases, with 5 bases of the junction left unmatched. The CDR3 is CASSLKTSTSTDTQYF. CDR3 nucleotides: TGTGCCAGCAGCTTGAAGACTAGCACTAGCACAGATACGCAGTATTTT.

The J gene is TRBJ2-7, the V gene TRBV19, with D perhaps matching TRBD1 (5 bases). V dropped 5 bases and J dropped 3 bases, with 11 bases sitting between them. Germline CDR1 reads LNHDA; CDR2 reads SQIVND (reference sequence). The CDR3 runs to 13 residues. The CDR3 sequence is CASSQDKSYEQYF. CDR3 sequence (DNA): TGTGCCAGTAGTCAGGACAAAAGCTACGAGCAGTACTTC.

J is TRBJ2-1 and V is TRBV7-9; weak D call: TRBD2 (6 bases). V was cut by 5 bases and J by 3 bases, with 14 bases left in between. The CDR3 runs to 15 residues. CDR1 is SEHNR and CDR2 is FQNEAQ in the germline V gene (reference sequence). The CDR3 DNA is TGTGCCAGCAGCCTACCGGGACTGTTCTACAATGAGCAGTTCTTC. Encoded protein: CASSLPGLFYNEQFF.

The V and J genes are TRBV5-4 and TRBJ2-7; TRBD1 is a possible D gene (7 bases). V was shortened by 3 bases and J by 2 bases, with 18 bases between the two germline ends. The CDR3 sequence is 16 residues long. Germline CDR1 and CDR2: SGHNT and YYREEE (reference sequence). The DNA of the CDR3 is TGTGCCAGCAGCTCTCCGGAGGGGGCGAAAACCTACGAGCAGTACTTC. Its protein product is CASSSPEGAKTYEQYF.

Here the CDR3 DNA reads TGTGCCAGCAGCCACCCGGGGAGGGCTGAGACCCAGTACTTC. Translated, it gives CASSHPGRAETQYF. The chain couples TRBV5-8 to TRBJ2-5, with 7 bases aligning to TRBD2. CDR3 length: 14 residues. Germline V gives CDR1 SGHTS, CDR2 YDEGEE. After removal of 4 bases from V and 5 bases from J, the junction contained 8 bases not matched to a gene.

This chain links TRBV5-4 with TRBJ2-1; 11 bases fit TRBD2. Trimming cost V 0 bases and J 7 bases; bases outside gene matches: 6. The length of the CDR3 is 16 residues. In germline, CDR1 is SGHNT, CDR2 YYREEE (reference sequence). The DNA for the CDR3 is TGTGCCAGCAGCTTGGGATCTAGCGGGGGGCCTAATGAGCAGTTCTTC. Translation: CASSLGSSGGPNEQFF. Based on the CDR3 plus reference TRBV5-4 and TRBJ2-1, the full variable domain is ETGVTQSPTHLIKTRGQQVTLRCSSQSGHNTVSWYQQALGQGPQFIFQYYREEENGRGNFPPRFSGLQFPNYSSELNVNALELDDSALYLCASSLGSSGGPNEQFFGPGTRLTVL.

The J gene is TRBJ1-1, the V gene TRBV4-1, with D hard to call. Trimming pared 1 base from V and 7 bases from J, leaving 19 bases between. CDR1 and CDR2 (germline): MGHRA, YSYEKL. The CDR3 is made up of 16 amino acids. This CDR3 reads CASSQGPLEYADEAFF. CDR3 sequence (DNA): TGCGCCAGCAGCCAAGGTCCCCTTGAGTATGCGGATGAAGCTTTCTTT.

The chain joins TRBV11-2 to TRBJ2-7; 15 bases match TRBD2. The CDR3 has 15 amino acids. V trimming: 3 bases; J trimming: 7 bases; junction bases outside the gene matches: 4. Germline loops: CDR1 SGHAT, CDR2 FQNNGV. The CDR3 DNA follows: TGTGCCAGCAGCTTGGGACTAGCGGGAGGCCTGGAGCAGTACTTC. Translation gives CASSLGLAGGLEQYF.

The chain has TRBV9 and TRBJ1-5; D is undetermined. V lost 1 base and J lost 2, with 10 bases in between. This CDR3 has 15 residues. The germline CDR1 and CDR2 sequences are SGDLS and YYNGEE. This chain's CDR3 is CASSVSRTGNQPQHF. The CDR3 DNA reads as TGTGCCAGCAGCGTAAGTCGAACGGGCAATCAGCCCCAGCATTTT. Full variable domain (rest looked up from reference TRBV9 and TRBJ1-5): DSGVTQTPKHLITATGQRVTLRCSPRSGDLSVYWYQQSLDQGLQFLIQYYNGEERAKGNILERFSAQQFPDLHSELNLSSLELGDSALYFCASSVSRTGNQPQHFGDGTRLSIL.

The CDR3 region is CASSLEAGRYEQYF. CDR3 nucleotides: TGTGCCAGCAGCTTAGAGGCCGGTAGATACGAGCAGTACTTC. The genes are TRBV7-3 and TRBJ2-7; no clear D gene. Trimming pared 2 bases from V and 4 bases from J, leaving 12 bases between. This CDR3 has 14 amino acids. Germline V gene data show CDR1 as SGHTA and CDR2 as FQGTGA.

The genes are TRBV3-1 (or the pseudogene TRBV3-2) and TRBJ2-7; tentatively, D is TRBD1 (7 bases). Germline assignment: CDR1 LGHDT and CDR2 YNNKEL (reference sequence). Trimming shortened V by 4 bases and J by 5 bases, and 18 bases separated the two germline ends. This CDR3 has 15 amino acids. CDR3 region: CASSLSMAGGNEQYF. The DNA for the CDR3 is TGTGCCAGCAGCCTATCGATGGCAGGGGGGAACGAGCAGTACTTC.

The chain couples TRBV7-2 to TRBJ2-1, with TRBD2 as a possible D gene (5 bases). Germline CDR1 reads SGHTA; CDR2 reads FQGNSA. The CDR3 spans 15 residues. V gave up 5 bases and J gave up 0 bases, with 11 bases separating them. CDR3 nucleotides: TGTGCCAGCAGCCCCCGGGAAAGCTCCTACAATGAGCAGTTCTTC. Encoded protein: CASSPRESSYNEQFF.